What follows describes a single TCR beta chain. This CDR3 is 22 amino acids long. Germline trimming cut 3 bases from V and 4 bases from J; bases unmatched to any gene: 30. Germline lookup yields CDR1 SGDLS and CDR2 YYNGEE. This sample was taken from a study of blood T cell repertoires in COVID-19. Study summary: PBMCs, B-cell-depleted T cells, or T cells were the source of the cDNA or gDNA that made up the material.

Clinical history as reported by participants underpinned cohort assignment. A COVID-19 case had been met by exposed participants during the 2 weeks before study entry. In the authors' workflow: Quantification of nucleated cells was approximated via reference gene primer amplification. TCRdb keeps only in-frame clones here, not all; method: immunoSEQ multiplex PCR. The DNA gave D and trimming, while V, J and clone size come from that table. The sample has around 170,000 clones, 80% seen once. This receptor was taken from a man aged 55 to 70 who had been exposed to COVID-19. Sequencing was done on a sample of PBMCs or T cells enriched from blood (not recorded which). This chain uses TRBV9 with TRBJ2-5, with 7 bases matching TRBD2. CDR3 amino acids: CASSATPGRGSGWGDFGETQYF. For the CDR3, the DNA is TGTGCCAGCAGCGCCACCCCTGGCCGTGGTAGCGGGTGGGGGGATTTCGGAGAGACCCAGTACTTC.